This is a list of T cell receptor beta chains from one sample in a study of blood T cell repertoires in COVID-19. Sequencing was performed with immunoSEQ multiplex PCR; in TCRdb, only in-frame clones are kept and a portion is missing. The sample shows 70,000 to 85,000 clones, 70% to 90% of them seen only once. Sequences were obtained from peripheral blood. The receptors here all came from a woman aged 80 or over with acute or convalescent COVID-19. CDR3s include the opening cysteine and the closing phenylalanine or tryptophan. D genes are given only for firm matches. Part of the rows lack a size; the others show once, few, many or a class for expanded clones.

abundance: NA
v_gene: TRBV20-1
j_gene: TRBJ1-2
d_gene: NA
CDR3nt: TGCAGTGCTAGAGATCAGGCCTACACCTTC
CDR3aa: CSARDQAYTF

abundance: NA
v_gene: TRBV4-1
j_gene: TRBJ2-5
d_gene: NA
CDR3nt: TGCGCCAGCAGCCAAGGTGGGGCACCGAGGGAGGCCCAGTACTTC
CDR3aa: CASSQGGAPREAQYF

abundance: NA
v_gene: TRBV5-1
j_gene: TRBJ2-7
d_gene: TRBD1
CDR3nt: TGCGCCAGCAGCTTGGGACAGGGGAACGAGCAGTACTTC
CDR3aa: CASSLGQGNEQYF

abundance: NA
v_gene: TRBV2
j_gene: TRBJ1-5
d_gene: TRBD1
CDR3nt: TGTGCCAGCAGTGAGACAGGGGGGTCCGTCCAGCCCCAGCATTTT
CDR3aa: CASSETGGSVQPQHF

abundance: NA
v_gene: TRBV7-2
j_gene: TRBJ2-1
d_gene: NA
CDR3nt: TGTGCCAGCAGCTTCCGATCCCGAGGTAATGAGCAGTTCTTC
CDR3aa: CASSFRSRGNEQFF

abundance: NA
v_gene: TRBV30
j_gene: TRBJ1-4
d_gene: TRBD1
CDR3nt: TGTGCCTGGAGTGTACGAACAGGGGGTAATGAAAAACTGTTTTTT
CDR3aa: CAWSVRTGGNEKLFF

abundance: NA
v_gene: TRBV2
j_gene: TRBJ2-7
d_gene: TRBD1
CDR3nt: TGTGCCAGCAAGATACAGGGGGCCACCTACGAGCAGTACTTC
CDR3aa: CASKIQGATYEQYF

abundance: NA
v_gene: TRBV5-4
j_gene: TRBJ1-1
d_gene: NA
CDR3nt: TGTGCCGGGCAGGTCCCGGAACTGAACACTGAAGCTTTCTTT
CDR3aa: CAGQVPELNTEAFF

abundance: NA
v_gene: TRBV7-6
j_gene: TRBJ2-1
d_gene: TRBD2
CDR3nt: TGTGCCAGCAGCTTAGTTAGCGGGGGCCGCTCCTACAATGAGCAGTTCTTC
CDR3aa: CASSLVSGGRSYNEQFF

abundance: NA
v_gene: TRBV10-2
j_gene: TRBJ2-7
d_gene: NA
CDR3nt: TGCGCCAGCAGCAGGGCCGGGGAGCAGTACTTC
CDR3aa: CASSRAGEQYF

abundance: NA
v_gene: TRBV4-1
j_gene: TRBJ1-1
d_gene: NA
CDR3nt: TGCGCCAGCAGCCAAGCCGGCGGGAATTGGAACACTGAAGCTTTCTTT
CDR3aa: CASSQAGGNWNTEAFF

abundance: NA
v_gene: TRBV10-3
j_gene: TRBJ2-1
d_gene: NA
CDR3nt: TGTGCCATCAGTGAGTTGACTGAGATTAATGAGCAGTTCTTC
CDR3aa: CAISELTEINEQFF

abundance: NA
v_gene: TRBV10-3
j_gene: TRBJ1-6
d_gene: NA
CDR3nt: TGTGCCACCTGGGACACACCTCGGGATTCACCCCTCCACTTT
CDR3aa: CATWDTPRDSPLHF

abundance: NA
v_gene: TRBV18
j_gene: TRBJ2-5
d_gene: NA
CDR3nt: TGTGCCAGCTCACCACGCCCCTGGACAGCCCAAGAGACCCAGTACTTC
CDR3aa: CASSPRPWTAQETQYF

abundance: few
v_gene: TRBV6-5
j_gene: TRBJ1-2
d_gene: NA
CDR3nt: TGTGCCAGCAGTTACTCGAAAAGGGGCCTAGGCTATGGCTACACCTTC
CDR3aa: CASSYSKRGLGYGYTF

abundance: NA
v_gene: TRBV10-3
j_gene: TRBJ1-2
d_gene: NA
CDR3nt: TGTGCCATCAGTGCCCTTAACAGGGAGGGCTATGGCTACACCTTC
CDR3aa: CAISALNREGYGYTF

abundance: NA
v_gene: TRBV10-2
j_gene: TRBJ2-3
d_gene: NA
CDR3nt: TGCGCCAGCAGCTCCTGGGGGACTAGCACAGATACGCAGTATTTT
CDR3aa: CASSSWGTSTDTQYF

abundance: NA
v_gene: TRBV11-3
j_gene: TRBJ2-1
d_gene: TRBD1
CDR3nt: TGTGCCAGCAGCTCTACAGGGGGTGAGCAGTTCTTC
CDR3aa: CASSSTGGEQFF

abundance: NA
v_gene: TRBV9
j_gene: TRBJ1-6
d_gene: NA
CDR3nt: TGTGCCAGCAGCCCCCTAGGGGGTGGGTCACCCCTCCACTTT
CDR3aa: CASSPLGGGSPLHF

abundance: once
v_gene: TRBV5-1
j_gene: TRBJ2-3
d_gene: TRBD2
CDR3nt: TGCGCCAGCAGCTTAAGCGGGGGAATAGATACGCAGTATTTT
CDR3aa: CASSLSGGIDTQYF

abundance: once
v_gene: TRBV27
j_gene: TRBJ2-5
d_gene: NA
CDR3nt: TGTGCCAGCAGACTCCTTAACGAGGAGACCCAGTACTTC
CDR3aa: CASRLLNEETQYF

abundance: once
v_gene: TRBV10-1
j_gene: TRBJ2-1
d_gene: NA
CDR3nt: TGCGCCAGCAGTGAGTCAGGACGGGACTCCTACAATGAGCAGTTCTTC
CDR3aa: CASSESGRDSYNEQFF

abundance: NA
v_gene: TRBV7-9
j_gene: TRBJ2-5
d_gene: NA
CDR3nt: TGTGCCAGCACCCCTAAAGAGACCCAGTACTTC
CDR3aa: CASTPKETQYF

abundance: NA
v_gene: TRBV6-2/TRBV6-3
j_gene: TRBJ2-7
d_gene: TRBD2
CDR3nt: TGTGCCAGCAGTTGGGGCGGGGGTAGCTCCTACGAGCAGTACTTC
CDR3aa: CASSWGGGSSYEQYF

abundance: few
v_gene: TRBV3-1/TRBV3-2
j_gene: TRBJ2-7
d_gene: NA
CDR3nt: TGTGCCAGCAGCCAAGTAGGAGGGTCCCTGGACGAGCAGTACTTC
CDR3aa: CASSQVGGSLDEQYF

abundance: NA
v_gene: TRBV7-9
j_gene: TRBJ2-5
d_gene: TRBD2
CDR3nt: TGTGCCAGCAGCCGCTACGGGACTAGCGGGACCCAGTACTTC
CDR3aa: CASSRYGTSGTQYF

abundance: NA
v_gene: TRBV19
j_gene: TRBJ1-2
d_gene: TRBD1
CDR3nt: TGTGCCAGTAGCCCCGGACAGGGGGCGAACTATGGCTACACCTTC
CDR3aa: CASSPGQGANYGYTF

abundance: NA
v_gene: TRBV12-3/TRBV12-4
j_gene: TRBJ2-1
d_gene: NA
CDR3nt: TGTGCCAGCAGTCCCTTGCGCAATGAGCAGTTCTTC
CDR3aa: CASSPLRNEQFF

abundance: NA
v_gene: TRBV11-3
j_gene: TRBJ2-1
d_gene: NA
CDR3nt: TGTGCCAGCAGCTTAGACAGGTCCTACAATGAGCAGTTCTTC
CDR3aa: CASSLDRSYNEQFF

abundance: few
v_gene: TRBV10-1
j_gene: TRBJ2-4
d_gene: NA
CDR3nt: TGCGCCAGCAGTGAGGGGGGGATTCGAAACATTCAGTACTTC
CDR3aa: CASSEGGIRNIQYF

abundance: NA
v_gene: TRBV4-2
j_gene: TRBJ2-1
d_gene: NA
CDR3nt: TGTGCCAGCAGCCAAGAAAAGTCGGGGACAAGCTCCTACAATGAGCAGTTCTTC
CDR3aa: CASSQEKSGTSSYNEQFF

abundance: NA
v_gene: TRBV19
j_gene: TRBJ2-1
d_gene: TRBD2
CDR3nt: TGTGCCAGTAGTATATCCCCCGGACTAGCGGGGGGAGTAAGCTCCTACAATGAGCAGTTCTTC
CDR3aa: CASSISPGLAGGVSSYNEQFF

abundance: NA
v_gene: TRBV29-1
j_gene: TRBJ2-3
d_gene: TRBD1
CDR3nt: TGCACCGCCGGGACAGGGGTCACAGATACGCAGTATTTT
CDR3aa: CTAGTGVTDTQYF

abundance: few
v_gene: TRBV5-1
j_gene: TRBJ2-2
d_gene: NA
CDR3nt: TGCGCCAGCAGCCCCTCGGGGAAGGACACCGGGGAGCTGTTTTTT
CDR3aa: CASSPSGKDTGELFF

abundance: NA
v_gene: TRBV29-1
j_gene: TRBJ2-1
d_gene: TRBD1
CDR3nt: TGCAGCGTAACAGGGGGCGCGGTCTACAATGAGCAGTTCTTC
CDR3aa: CSVTGGAVYNEQFF

abundance: NA
v_gene: TRBV9
j_gene: TRBJ1-3
d_gene: NA
CDR3nt: TGTGCCAGCAGCGCATCAGAAACAGGCTTCTCTGGAAACACCATATATTTT
CDR3aa: CASSASETGFSGNTIYF

abundance: NA
v_gene: TRBV24-1
j_gene: TRBJ1-1
d_gene: NA
CDR3nt: TGTGCCACCAGTGATTTGGCGGGGAGTGAAGCTTTCTTT
CDR3aa: CATSDLAGSEAFF

abundance: NA
v_gene: TRBV20-1
j_gene: TRBJ2-7
d_gene: NA
CDR3nt: TGCAGTGCCCAGGCATATGGGGAGCAGTACTTC
CDR3aa: CSAQAYGEQYF

abundance: once
v_gene: TRBV11-3
j_gene: TRBJ2-1
d_gene: TRBD1
CDR3nt: TGTGCCAGCACATCGACAGGGGACGGTGAGCAGTTCTTC
CDR3aa: CASTSTGDGEQFF

abundance: few
v_gene: TRBV6-5
j_gene: TRBJ1-3
d_gene: NA
CDR3nt: TGTGCCAGCAGTCGACAGGAGAGCTCTGGAAACACCATATATTTT
CDR3aa: CASSRQESSGNTIYF

abundance: few
v_gene: TRBV29-1
j_gene: TRBJ2-6
d_gene: NA
CDR3nt: TGCAGCGTCGTGGCCTCTGGGGCCAACGTCCTGACTTTC
CDR3aa: CSVVASGANVLTF

abundance: NA
v_gene: TRBV12-3/TRBV12-4
j_gene: TRBJ1-1
d_gene: NA
CDR3nt: TGTGCCAGCAGTTCCCGGTCGGGGGTTGAAGCTTTCTTT
CDR3aa: CASSSRSGVEAFF

abundance: NA
v_gene: TRBV4-3
j_gene: TRBJ2-6
d_gene: NA
CDR3nt: TGCGCCAGCAGGGACGGGGACTCTGGGGCCAACGTCCTGACTTTC
CDR3aa: CASRDGDSGANVLTF

abundance: NA
v_gene: TRBV18
j_gene: TRBJ2-7
d_gene: NA
CDR3nt: TGTGCCAGCTCACCTAGATCCGAGCAGTACTTC
CDR3aa: CASSPRSEQYF

abundance: NA
v_gene: TRBV7-2
j_gene: TRBJ2-5
d_gene: NA
CDR3nt: TGTGCCAGCAGCTTAGCGGTCGGTTTGTCGGAGACCCAGTACTTC
CDR3aa: CASSLAVGLSETQYF

abundance: NA
v_gene: TRBV30
j_gene: TRBJ1-1
d_gene: NA
CDR3nt: TGTGCCTGGAGTGAATTGGGAGAAGACACTGAAGCTTTCTTT
CDR3aa: CAWSELGEDTEAFF

abundance: NA
v_gene: TRBV5-1
j_gene: TRBJ1-4
d_gene: TRBD1
CDR3nt: TGCGCCAGCAGCTTGGCTAGGACAGGGGATCGAAAGAATGAAAAACTGTTTTTT
CDR3aa: CASSLARTGDRKNEKLFF

abundance: NA
v_gene: TRBV19
j_gene: TRBJ1-2
d_gene: NA
CDR3nt: TGTGCCAGTAGTACATACCTAGGAGGGAAGGGCCCTAACTATGGCTACACCTTC
CDR3aa: CASSTYLGGKGPNYGYTF

abundance: NA
v_gene: TRBV3-1/TRBV3-2
j_gene: TRBJ2-7
d_gene: NA
CDR3nt: TGTGCCAGCAGCCAAGTGGGGCGGAGAGAGCAGTACTTC
CDR3aa: CASSQVGRREQYF

abundance: NA
v_gene: TRBV19
j_gene: TRBJ2-5
d_gene: NA
CDR3nt: TGTGCCAGTAGTATAACGGCAGGGCTGTACCAAGAGACCCAGTACTTC
CDR3aa: CASSITAGLYQETQYF

abundance: NA
v_gene: TRBV9
j_gene: TRBJ1-2
d_gene: NA
CDR3nt: TGTGCCAGCAGTAAGGGGGGGAGAAACTATGGCTACACCTTC
CDR3aa: CASSKGGRNYGYTF

abundance: NA
v_gene: TRBV6-6
j_gene: TRBJ1-4
d_gene: NA
CDR3nt: TGTGCCAGCAGTTATCAGGGTTCTAATGAAAAACTGTTTTTT
CDR3aa: CASSYQGSNEKLFF

abundance: NA
v_gene: TRBV3-1/TRBV3-2
j_gene: TRBJ2-1
d_gene: TRBD2
CDR3nt: TGTGCCAGCAGCCAATTGACTAGCGGGGGGGCTTGGAATGAGCAGTTCTTC
CDR3aa: CASSQLTSGGAWNEQFF

abundance: NA
v_gene: TRBV9
j_gene: TRBJ2-5
d_gene: TRBD2
CDR3nt: TGTGCCAGCAGCGTAGTGAGCGGGGGGGGCCAAGAGACCCAGTACTTC
CDR3aa: CASSVVSGGGQETQYF

abundance: NA
v_gene: TRBV28
j_gene: TRBJ1-5
d_gene: NA
CDR3nt: TGTGCCAGCAGACTCCAGGGCGCGGGCAATCAGCCCCAGCATTTT
CDR3aa: CASRLQGAGNQPQHF

abundance: NA
v_gene: TRBV7-6
j_gene: TRBJ2-5
d_gene: TRBD1
CDR3nt: TGTGCCAGCAGCCGCCCGACAGGGGAAAAAGAGACCCAGTACTTC
CDR3aa: CASSRPTGEKETQYF

abundance: once
v_gene: TRBV3-1/TRBV3-2
j_gene: TRBJ2-3
d_gene: TRBD2
CDR3nt: TGTGCCAGCAGCCAAAGCGGGACCCAGGATACGCAGTATTTT
CDR3aa: CASSQSGTQDTQYF